This record looks at one T cell receptor beta chain sequence and its context. This sample is part of a study of T cell changes during pregnancy in multiple sclerosis. The protocol was immunoSEQ multiplex PCR, while the TCRdb copy is restricted to in-frame clones and leaves out a portion. The profile shows tens of thousands of clones, over 85% of them singletons. The CDR3 extends over 12 amino acids. Trimming cost V 4 bases and J 4 bases; bases outside gene matches: 2. Germline V gene sequence: CDR1 SQVTM, CDR2 ANQGSEA. Source: peripheral blood, taken in the second trimester of pregnancy. The J gene is TRBJ2-3, the V gene TRBV29-1, with 7 nucleotides matching TRBD2. The TCR sequence derives from a female donor in good health, enrolled as a control in a pregnancy study. Here the CDR3 reads CSVGLAADTQYF. The CDR3 DNA reads TGCAGCGTTGGACTAGCAGCAGATACGCAGTATTTT.